The clone carrying this T cell receptor beta chain was detected only once. The antigen is unknown. The treatment here: roughly 18 received Ad26.COV2.S at low or high dose, single or two shots; roughly five received placebo; per-sample allocation not given. At day 63 after the first vaccine or placebo injection, samples were drawn. Using immunoSEQ multiplex PCR, the repertoire was profiled, and TCRdb retains in-frame clones only, with some absent. The sample shows about 390,000 clones, 92% of them seen only once. The CDR3 covers 16 residues. V was shortened by 3 bases and J by 5 bases, with 17 bases between the two germline ends. The V gene's germline CDR1 is LGHNA and CDR2 YSLEER. The sample belongs to a study of Ad26.COV2.S vaccination and SARS-CoV-2 variants. Study overall: COV1001, an Ad26.COV2.S trial, supplied this vaccine-arm donor.

Study results and limitations: Substantial breadth was reportedly displayed by spike-specific CD8+ and CD4+ T cell responses after vaccination. Similar non-spike TCR breadth was seen in vaccine and placebo recipients.

The chain employs TRBV4-3 and TRBJ1-3; D might be TRBD1 (5 bases). The starting material was peripheral blood, obtained in a trial of Ad26.COV2.S vaccine versus placebo. The sequence came from a person aged 18-60 years who received the Ad26.COV2.S COVID-19 vaccine or a placebo. The CDR3 loop reads CASSQVVGDLRNTIYF. The CDR3, as DNA: TGCGCCAGCAGCCAGGTTGTGGGGGACCTCCGAAACACCATATATTTT.